The clone carrying this T cell receptor beta chain was seen a few times. Antigen: not known. Using immunoSEQ multiplex PCR, the repertoire was profiled, and TCRdb retains in-frame clones only, with some absent. The data contain tens of thousands of clones, 70% to 90% of them singletons. This sample was included in a study of OX40 agonist ivuxolimab in advanced cancers. Turning to the study itself: Three patients, one with hepatocellular carcinoma and two with cutaneous melanoma, responded partially.

The CDR3 sequence is 15 residues long. Trimming left V 1 base short and J 0 bases short, with 10 bases between. Germline CDR1 is GTSNPN and CDR2 is SVGIG (reference sequence). Study-wide points: More expanded clones were seen, on average, in CD8+ T cells than in CD4+. By week 6 at 0.1 to 3.0 mg/kg, blood CD4+ and CD8+ T cells had expanded clonally.

The chain has TRBV30 and TRBJ1-5, with TRBD1 as a possible D gene (5 bases). Sequencing was performed on CD4+ or CD8+ T cells sorted from blood, taken in a trial of the OX40 agonist ivuxolimab. This receptor was obtained from an adult with an advanced solid tumor such as melanoma, head and neck, liver or kidney cancer. CDR3 in amino acids: CAWSGQSFSNQPQHF. The CDR3 DNA sequence: TGTGCCTGGAGTGGACAGTCTTTTAGCAATCAGCCCCAGCATTTT. The full variable domain, in which reference TRBV30 and TRBJ1-5 provide the parts outside the CDR3, is SQTIHQWPATLVQPVGSPLSLECTVEGTSNPNLYWYRQAAGRGLQLLFYSVGIGQISSEVPQNLSASRPQDRQFILSSKKLLLSDSGFYLCAWSGQSFSNQPQHFGDGTRLSIL.